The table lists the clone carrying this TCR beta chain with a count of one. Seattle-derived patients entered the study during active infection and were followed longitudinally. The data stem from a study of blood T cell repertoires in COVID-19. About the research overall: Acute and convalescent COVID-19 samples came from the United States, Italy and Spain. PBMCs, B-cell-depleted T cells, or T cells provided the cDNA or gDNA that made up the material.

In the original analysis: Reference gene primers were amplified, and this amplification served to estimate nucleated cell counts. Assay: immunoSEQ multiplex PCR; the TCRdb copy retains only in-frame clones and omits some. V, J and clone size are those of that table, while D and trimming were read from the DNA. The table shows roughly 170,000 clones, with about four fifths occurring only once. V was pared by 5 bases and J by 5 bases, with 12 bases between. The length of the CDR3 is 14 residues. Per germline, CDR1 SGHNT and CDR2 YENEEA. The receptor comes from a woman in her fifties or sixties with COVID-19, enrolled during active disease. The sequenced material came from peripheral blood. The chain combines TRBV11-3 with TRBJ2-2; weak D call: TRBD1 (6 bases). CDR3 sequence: CASSLGTMTGELFF. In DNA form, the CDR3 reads TGTGCCAGCAGCCTCGGGACAATGACCGGGGAGCTGTTTTTT.